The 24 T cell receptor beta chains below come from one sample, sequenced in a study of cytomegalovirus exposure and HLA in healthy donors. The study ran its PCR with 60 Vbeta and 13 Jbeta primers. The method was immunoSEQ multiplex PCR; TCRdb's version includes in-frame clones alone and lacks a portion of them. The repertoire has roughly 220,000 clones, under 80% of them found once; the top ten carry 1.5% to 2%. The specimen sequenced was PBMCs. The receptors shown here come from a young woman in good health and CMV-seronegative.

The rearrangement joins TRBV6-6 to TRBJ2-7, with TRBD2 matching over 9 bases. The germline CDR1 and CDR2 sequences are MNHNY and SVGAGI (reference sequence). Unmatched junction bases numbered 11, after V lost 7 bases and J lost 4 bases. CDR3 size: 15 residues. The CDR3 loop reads CASTPGLAGLYEQYF. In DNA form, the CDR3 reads TGTGCCAGCACCCCAGGGCTAGCGGGGCTATACGAGCAGTACTTC.

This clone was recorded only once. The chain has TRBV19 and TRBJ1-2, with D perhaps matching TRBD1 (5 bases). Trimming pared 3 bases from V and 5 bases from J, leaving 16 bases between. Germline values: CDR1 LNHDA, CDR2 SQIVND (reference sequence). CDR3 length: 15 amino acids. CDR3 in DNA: TGTGCCAGTAGTATCGGGGGGGATAGTGGTTATGGCTACACCTTC. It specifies CASSIGGDSGYGYTF.

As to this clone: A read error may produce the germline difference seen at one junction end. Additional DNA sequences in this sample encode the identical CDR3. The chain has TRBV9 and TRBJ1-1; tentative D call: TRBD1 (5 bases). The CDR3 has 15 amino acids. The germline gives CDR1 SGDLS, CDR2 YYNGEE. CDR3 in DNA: TGTGCCAGCAGCGTAGATGACAGCCTGAATACTGAAGCTTTCTTT. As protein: CASSVDDSLNTEAFF. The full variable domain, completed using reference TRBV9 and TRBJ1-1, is DSGVTQTPKHLITATGQRVTLRCSPRSGDLSVYWYQQSLDQGLQFLIQYYNGEERAKGNILERFSAQQFPDLHSELNLSSLELGDSALYFCASSVDDSLNTEAFFGQGTRLTVV.

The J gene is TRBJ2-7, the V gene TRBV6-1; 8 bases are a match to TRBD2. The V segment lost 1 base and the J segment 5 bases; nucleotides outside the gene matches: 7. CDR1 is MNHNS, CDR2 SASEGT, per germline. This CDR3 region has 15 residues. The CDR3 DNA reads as TGTGCCAGCAGTGAAGTGAGCGGGAGTGTTCACGAGCAGTACTTC. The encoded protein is CASSEVSGSVHEQYF.

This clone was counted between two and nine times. The CDR3 region is CASSSRRAGGEAKNIQYF. In DNA form, the CDR3 reads TGTGCCAGCAGTTCAAGAAGAGCGGGGGGGGAGGCCAAAAACATTCAGTACTTC. The chain is built from TRBV27 and TRBJ2-4, with 10 positions matching TRBD2. The germline V gene encodes CDR1 MNHEY and CDR2 SMNVEV (reference sequence). V lost 4 bases, J lost 1 base, and 10 bases stayed unmatched. CDR3 length: 18 amino acids.

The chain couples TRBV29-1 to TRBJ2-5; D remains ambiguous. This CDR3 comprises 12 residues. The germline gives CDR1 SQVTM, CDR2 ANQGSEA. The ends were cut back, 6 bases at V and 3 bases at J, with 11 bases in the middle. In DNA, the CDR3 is TGCAGCGTCAGTTCACAGAAAGAGACCCAGTACTTC. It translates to CSVSSQKETQYF.

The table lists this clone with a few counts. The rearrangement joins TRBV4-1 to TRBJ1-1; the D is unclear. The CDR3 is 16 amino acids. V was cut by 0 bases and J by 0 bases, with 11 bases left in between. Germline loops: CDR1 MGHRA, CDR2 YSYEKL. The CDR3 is CASSQDSSELNTEAFF. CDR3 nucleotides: TGCGCCAGCAGCCAAGATTCGAGCGAGTTGAACACTGAAGCTTTCTTT.

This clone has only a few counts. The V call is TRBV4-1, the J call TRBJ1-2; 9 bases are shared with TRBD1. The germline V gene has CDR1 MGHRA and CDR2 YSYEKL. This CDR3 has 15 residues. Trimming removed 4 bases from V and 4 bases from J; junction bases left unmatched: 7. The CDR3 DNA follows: TGCGCCAGCAGCCGCTTGGACAGGGGTCCCTATGGCTACACCTTC. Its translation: CASSRLDRGPYGYTF.

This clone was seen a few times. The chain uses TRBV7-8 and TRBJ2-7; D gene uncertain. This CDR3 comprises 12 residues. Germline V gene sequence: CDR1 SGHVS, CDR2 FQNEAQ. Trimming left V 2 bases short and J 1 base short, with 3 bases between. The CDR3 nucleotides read TGTGCCAGCAGCTTACGTTCCTACGAGCAGTACTTC. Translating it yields CASSLRSYEQYF.

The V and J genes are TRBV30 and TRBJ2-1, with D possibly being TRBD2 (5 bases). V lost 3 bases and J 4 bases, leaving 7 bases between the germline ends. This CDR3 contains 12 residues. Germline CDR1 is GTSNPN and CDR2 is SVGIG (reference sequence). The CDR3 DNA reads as TGTGCCTGGAGAACGGGATACAATGAGCAGTTCTTC. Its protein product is CAWRTGYNEQFF.

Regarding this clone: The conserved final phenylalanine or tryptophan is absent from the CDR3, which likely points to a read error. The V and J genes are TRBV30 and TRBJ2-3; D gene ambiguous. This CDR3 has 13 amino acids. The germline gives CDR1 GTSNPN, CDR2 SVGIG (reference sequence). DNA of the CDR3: TGTGCCTGGATCCAGGTTAACACAGACACGCAGTATGTT. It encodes CAWIQVNTDTQYV.

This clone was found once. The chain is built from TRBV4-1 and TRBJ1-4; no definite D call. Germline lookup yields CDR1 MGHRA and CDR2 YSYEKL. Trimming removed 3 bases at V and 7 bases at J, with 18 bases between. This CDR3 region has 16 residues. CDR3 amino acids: CASSHLPLRLGEKLFF. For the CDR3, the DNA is TGCGCCAGCAGCCACCTCCCGTTGAGGCTGGGTGAAAAACTGTTTTTT.

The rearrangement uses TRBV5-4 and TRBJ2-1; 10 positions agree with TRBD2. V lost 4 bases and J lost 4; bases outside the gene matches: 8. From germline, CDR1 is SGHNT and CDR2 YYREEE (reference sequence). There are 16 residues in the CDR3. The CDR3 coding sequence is TGTGCCAGCAGCCAGACTAGCGGGCCTTCATACAATGAGCAGTTCTTC. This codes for CASSQTSGPSYNEQFF. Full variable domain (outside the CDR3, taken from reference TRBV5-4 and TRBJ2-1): ETGVTQSPTHLIKTRGQQVTLRCSSQSGHNTVSWYQQALGQGPQFIFQYYREEENGRGNFPPRFSGLQFPNYSSELNVNALELDDSALYLCASSQTSGPSYNEQFFGPGTRLTVL.

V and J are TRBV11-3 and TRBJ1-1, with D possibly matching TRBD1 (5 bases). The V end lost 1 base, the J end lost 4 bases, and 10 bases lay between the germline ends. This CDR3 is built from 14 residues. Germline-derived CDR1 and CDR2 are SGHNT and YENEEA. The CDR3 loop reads CASSLVAGSTEAFF. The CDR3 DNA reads TGTGCCAGCAGCTTAGTAGCAGGGTCCACTGAAGCTTTCTTT.

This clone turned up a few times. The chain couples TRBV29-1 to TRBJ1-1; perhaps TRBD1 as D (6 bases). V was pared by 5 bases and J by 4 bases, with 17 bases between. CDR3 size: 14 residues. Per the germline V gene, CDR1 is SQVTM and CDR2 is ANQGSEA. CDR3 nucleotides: TGCAGCGTTACAGGGTGGGGAATGAGCACTGAAGCTTTCTTT. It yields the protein CSVTGWGMSTEAFF.

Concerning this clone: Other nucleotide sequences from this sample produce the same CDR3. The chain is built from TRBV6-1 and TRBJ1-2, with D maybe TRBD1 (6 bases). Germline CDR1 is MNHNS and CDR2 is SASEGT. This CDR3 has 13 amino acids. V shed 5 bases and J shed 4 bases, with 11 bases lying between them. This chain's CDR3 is CASSPQGTYGYTF. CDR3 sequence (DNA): TGTGCCAGCAGTCCACAGGGCACCTATGGCTACACCTTC.

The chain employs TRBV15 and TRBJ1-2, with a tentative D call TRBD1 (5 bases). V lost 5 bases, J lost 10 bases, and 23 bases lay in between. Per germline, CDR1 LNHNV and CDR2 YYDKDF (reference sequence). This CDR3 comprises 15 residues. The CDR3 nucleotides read TGTGCCACCAGCTCCCCTGGCGGGGCCCGCCCCCTCTACACCTTC. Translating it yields CATSSPGGARPLYTF.

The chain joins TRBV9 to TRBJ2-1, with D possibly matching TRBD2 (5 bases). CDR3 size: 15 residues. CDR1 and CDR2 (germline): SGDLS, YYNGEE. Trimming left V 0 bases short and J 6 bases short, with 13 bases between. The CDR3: CASSVGWTEGNEQFF. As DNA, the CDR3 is TGTGCCAGCAGCGTAGGGTGGACTGAGGGCAATGAGCAGTTCTTC.

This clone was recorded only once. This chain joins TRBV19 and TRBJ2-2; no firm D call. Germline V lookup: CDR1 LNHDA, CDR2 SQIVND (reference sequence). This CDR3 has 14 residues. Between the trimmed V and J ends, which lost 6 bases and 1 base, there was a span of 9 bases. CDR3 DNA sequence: TGTGCCAGTAGGGGCGTGCTGAACACCGGGGAGCTGTTTTTT. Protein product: CASRGVLNTGELFF.

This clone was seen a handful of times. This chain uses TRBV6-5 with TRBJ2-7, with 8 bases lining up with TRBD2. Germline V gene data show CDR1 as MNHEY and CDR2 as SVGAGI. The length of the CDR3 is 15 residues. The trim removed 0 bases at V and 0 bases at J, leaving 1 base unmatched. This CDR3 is CASSYSSGGSYEQYF. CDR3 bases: TGTGCCAGCAGTTACTCGAGCGGGGGCTCCTACGAGCAGTACTTC.

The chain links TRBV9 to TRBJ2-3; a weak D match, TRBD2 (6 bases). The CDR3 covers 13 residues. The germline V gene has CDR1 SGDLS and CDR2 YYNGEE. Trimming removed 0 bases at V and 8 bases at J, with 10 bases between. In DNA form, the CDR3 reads TGTGCCAGCAGCGTAGAGGAGGGTTCTACGCAGTATTTT. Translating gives CASSVEEGSTQYF.

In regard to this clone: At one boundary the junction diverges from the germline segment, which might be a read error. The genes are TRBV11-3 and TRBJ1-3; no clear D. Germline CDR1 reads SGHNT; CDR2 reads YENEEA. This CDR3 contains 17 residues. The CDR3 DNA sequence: TGTGTCAGCAGCTTAGACCTCGGGGTATTCTCTGGAAACACCATATATTTT. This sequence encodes CVSSLDLGVFSGNTIYF.

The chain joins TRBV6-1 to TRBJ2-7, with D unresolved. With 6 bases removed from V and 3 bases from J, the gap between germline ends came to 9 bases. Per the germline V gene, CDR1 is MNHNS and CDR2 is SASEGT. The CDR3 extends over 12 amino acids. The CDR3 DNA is TGTGCCAGCAGGGGCAGTAGCTACGAGCAGTACTTC. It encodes CASRGSSYEQYF.

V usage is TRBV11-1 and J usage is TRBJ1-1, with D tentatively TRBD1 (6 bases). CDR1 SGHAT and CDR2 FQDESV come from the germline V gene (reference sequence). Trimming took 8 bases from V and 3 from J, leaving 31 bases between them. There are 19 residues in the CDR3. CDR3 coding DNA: TGTGCCAGCTGTCTGGGGACAAAGTCTTCCTTTTTTCCGGACACTGAAGCTTTCTTT. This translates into CASCLGTKSSFFPDTEAFF.